The present TCR beta chain was sequenced within a study of T cell changes during pregnancy in multiple sclerosis (dated by TCRdb to between 2017 and 2020). For the study in its entirety: Changes in the T cell repertoire over the course of pregnancy were examined in this study in women with multiple sclerosis.

On this clone itself: Its antigen remains undetermined. Base quality data are lacking; no much larger clone is found one base away.

CDR1 SGDLS and CDR2 YYNGEE are derived from the germline V gene. Compared with germline, V lacks 3 bases and J lacks 1 base; bases without a gene match: 9. The cysteine opens and the phenylalanine closes a CDR3 of 18 amino acids. The only DNA kept is the CDR3, 54 bases in frame from the first base. The protocol used for the library was the immunoSEQ multiplex PCR assay. In its TCRdb copy, this immuneACCESS table keeps in-frame sequences only and misses some clones. Where compared with another copy, unresolved V genes explain less than half of these, and the others have no known cause. The sample table records 4,000 to 5,500 clones; about four fifths of these occur just once. In total, the top ten clones hold 15% of the sample.

The chain employs TRBV9 and TRBJ2-6, and 8 junction bases match TRBD2. The sequence was obtained from a female donor in good health, enrolled as a control in a pregnancy study. Sequenced material: CD8+ T cells from peripheral blood mononuclear cells, taken in the second trimester of pregnancy. The CDR3 protein is CASSDPGGAVSGANVLTF. The DNA reads TGTGCCAGCAGCGACCCCGGGGGGGCTGTTTCTGGGGCCAACGTCCTGACTTTC.